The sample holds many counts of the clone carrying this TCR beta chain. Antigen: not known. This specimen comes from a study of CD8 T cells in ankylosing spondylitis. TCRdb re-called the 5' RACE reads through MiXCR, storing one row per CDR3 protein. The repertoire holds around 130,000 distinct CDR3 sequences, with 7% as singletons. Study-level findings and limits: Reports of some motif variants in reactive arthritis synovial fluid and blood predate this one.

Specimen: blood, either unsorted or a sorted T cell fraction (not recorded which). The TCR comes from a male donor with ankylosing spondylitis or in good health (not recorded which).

The CDR3 DNA reads as TGCAGTGCTGCGGACTCCTACTCCTACGAGCAGTACTTC. Translated: CSAADSYSYEQYF. This chain uses TRBV20-1 with TRBJ2-7; D possibly corresponds to TRBD2 (5 bases). CDR3 length equals 13 residues. The germline V gene has CDR1 DFQATT and CDR2 SNEGSKA (reference sequence). V was cut by 5 bases and J by 0 bases, with 11 bases left in between.